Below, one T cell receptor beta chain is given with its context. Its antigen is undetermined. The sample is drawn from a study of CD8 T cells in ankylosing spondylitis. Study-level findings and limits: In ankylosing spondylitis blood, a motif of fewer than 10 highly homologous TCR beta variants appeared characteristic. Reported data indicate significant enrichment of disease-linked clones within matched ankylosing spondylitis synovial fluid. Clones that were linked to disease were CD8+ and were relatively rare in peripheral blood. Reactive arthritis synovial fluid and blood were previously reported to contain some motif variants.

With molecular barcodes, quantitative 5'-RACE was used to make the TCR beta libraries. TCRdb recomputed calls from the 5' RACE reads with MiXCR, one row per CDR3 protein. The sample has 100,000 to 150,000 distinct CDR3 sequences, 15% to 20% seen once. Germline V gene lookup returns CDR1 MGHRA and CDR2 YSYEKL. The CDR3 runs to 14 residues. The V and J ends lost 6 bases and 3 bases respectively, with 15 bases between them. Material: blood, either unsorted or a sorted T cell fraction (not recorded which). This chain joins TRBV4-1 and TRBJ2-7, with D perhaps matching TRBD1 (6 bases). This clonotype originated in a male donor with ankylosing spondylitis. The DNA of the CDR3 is TGCGCCAGCAGTAGCCGGGACACCCTCTACGAGCAGTACTTC. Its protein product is CASSSRDTLYEQYF.